Following are 8 T cell receptor beta chains from one sample sequenced in a study of PD-1 blockade in classical Hodgkin lymphoma. Assay: immunoSEQ multiplex PCR; the TCRdb copy retains only in-frame clones and omits some. Among 30,000 or so clones listed, approximately 80% were seen once. Time point noted: cycle 4 day 1 (C4D1), after five to seven weeks of nivolumab. With no exception, relapse followed autologous stem cell transplantation in all patients, and brentuximab vedotin exposure varied. Investigators isolated CD4+ T cells from thawed PBMCs through magnetic negative selection. Here the sequenced sample was CD4+ T cells from blood, taken before the fourth cycle of nivolumab. These receptors were collected from a human donor with classical Hodgkin lymphoma.

This chain links TRBV4-1 with TRBJ2-1; TRBD2 aligns across 10 bases. Per the germline V gene, CDR1 is MGHRA and CDR2 is YSYEKL. This CDR3 is 15 amino acids long. V lost 4 bases, J lost 6 bases, and 6 bases stayed unmatched. The CDR3 here is CASSRTSGAFNEQFF. The DNA of the CDR3 is TGCGCCAGCAGCCGAACTAGCGGGGCTTTCAATGAGCAGTTCTTC.

The V and J genes are TRBV5-1 and TRBJ1-1, with D perhaps TRBD1 (5 bases). The V gene lost 3 bases and the J gene lost 1 base, with 10 bases spanning the gap. The CDR3 sequence is 14 residues long. CDR1 and CDR2 from the germline V gene are SGHRS and YFSETQ. The CDR3 region is CASSSGSPNTEAFF. The CDR3 region has the DNA TGCGCCAGCAGCTCAGGGAGCCCGAACACTGAAGCTTTCTTT.

The chain links TRBV7-9 to TRBJ2-7; 8 positions agree with TRBD1. CDR3 size: 12 residues. Germline V gene data show CDR1 as SEHNR and CDR2 as FQNEAQ (reference sequence). The trim removed 5 bases at V and 3 bases at J, leaving 0 bases unmatched. CDR3 DNA: TGTGCCAGCAGCGGGACAGGCTACGAGCAGTACTTC. Protein: CASSGTGYEQYF.

The genes are TRBV10-2 and TRBJ1-6, with TRBD1 matching 9 bases. The CDR3 extends over 18 amino acids. Germline V CDR1 and CDR2: WSHSY, SAAADI. V shed 4 bases and J 1 base; nucleotides not matched to a gene: 8. CDR3 in amino acids: CASSVPGQGSSYNSPLHF. CDR3 DNA sequence: TGCGCCAGCAGTGTACCGGGACAGGGAAGTTCCTATAATTCACCCCTCCACTTT.

The chain has TRBV21-1 and TRBJ2-3; the D call in the table, TRBD2, was not verified against the DNA. TRBV21-1 represents a pseudogene. The CDR3 runs to 15 residues. CDR3 in amino acids: CAILNRDSERDTQYF. In nucleotides, the CDR3 is TGTGCCATTCTTAACCGGGACTCCGAAAGAGATACGCAGTATTTT.

J is TRBJ2-3 and V is TRBV11-1; no clear D gene. The CDR3 length is 12 residues. Trimming removed 6 bases from V and 0 bases from J, with 4 bases in between. Germline V CDR1 and CDR2: SGHAT, FQDESV (reference sequence). The chain's CDR3 is CASRTSTDTQYF. DNA for the CDR3: TGTGCCAGCAGGACGAGCACAGATACGCAGTATTTT.

The chain has TRBV5-1 and TRBJ1-4; 9 nucleotides line up with TRBD1. V was pared by 4 bases and J by 5 bases, with 3 bases of the junction left unmatched. Germline lookup yields CDR1 SGHRS and CDR2 YFSETQ. The CDR3 length is 14 residues. Here the CDR3 reads CASSPGTGNEKLFF. In DNA form, the CDR3 reads TGCGCCAGCAGCCCAGGGACAGGGAATGAAAAACTGTTTTTT.

As concerns this clone: Other DNA sequences in the sample encode the same CDR3. This chain uses TRBV5-1 with TRBJ1-2, with D uncertain. The CDR3 length is 12 residues. Germline V lookup: CDR1 SGHRS, CDR2 YFSETQ. V lost 0 bases to trimming and J lost 4 bases, with 4 bases between them. The CDR3 here is CASSLEGYGYTF. The CDR3 nucleotides are TGCGCCAGCAGCTTGGAGGGCTATGGCTACACCTTC.